This TCR beta chain originates from a study of regulatory T cells in long-lasting Graves disease. Study-wide points: Persistent-disease Graves' patients showed less TCR diversity than new cases.

The time point here: newly diagnosed GD, antithyroid drugs for less than 3 months. From PBMCs, RNA was extracted and then used to make the TCR library. In its sample, this clonotype was seen many times. Its antigen is unknown. For TCR beta, libraries came from iRepertoire HTBI primers and Arm-PCR of CDR3 regions. One entry per CDR3 protein results from TCRdb running MiXCR on the multiplex PCR reads. The sample lists approximately 360,000 distinct CDR3 sequences, 12% occurring once. The ends lost 3 bases at V and 4 bases at J; junction bases unmatched: 2. Germline assignment: CDR1 SNHLY and CDR2 FYNNEI. There are 14 residues in the CDR3. This sample was also put to use in a study of T cells in Graves' hyperthyroidism and ophthalmopathy.

The chain uses TRBV2 and TRBJ1-2; 10 positions agree with TRBD1. The sequence derives from a woman under 30 with Graves disease. This specimen consisted of peripheral blood mononuclear cells (PBMCs), obtained at new diagnosis, from a patient treated with antithyroid drugs. CDR3 DNA sequence: TGTGCCAGCAGTGAGACAGGGGGCGGCTATGGCTACACCTTC. Its protein product is CASSETGGGYGYTF.